Listed here is a single TCR beta chain. The antigen remains unidentified. In the PCR, 60 Vbeta and 13 Jbeta primers were used. Sequenced by immunoSEQ multiplex PCR; TCRdb stores in-frame clones only, minus some. The table lists 140,000 to 150,000 clones, approximately 78% of them singletons. This CDR3 has 13 amino acids. CDR1 is SGHDT, CDR2 YYEEEE, per germline. Germline trimming cut 5 bases from V and 5 bases from J; bases unmatched to any gene: 6. The data were taken from a study of cytomegalovirus exposure and HLA in healthy donors. Study-wide results and caveats: Solely CMV serostatus was available to characterize immune exposure. Judged likely to be a sequencing artifact was a cluster of highly shared sequence variants.

The J gene is TRBJ1-2, the V gene TRBV5-6; 7 bases are a match to TRBD1. Sequencing input: PBMCs. The TCR sequence derives from a woman in her thirties or forties in good health and CMV-seropositive. The CDR3 DNA follows: TGTGCCAGCAGACACGACAGGGTATATGGCTACACCTTC. Protein sequence: CASRHDRVYGYTF.